This entry features one T cell receptor beta chain sequence. The data were produced by immunoSEQ multiplex PCR, yet TCRdb's version contains in-frame clones alone and is incomplete. The table shows fewer than 650,000 clones, with roughly 91% occurring only once. The data were taken from a study of blood T cell repertoires in COVID-19. Turning to the study itself: From T cells, B-cell-depleted T cells, or PBMCs came the material, which was cDNA or gDNA.

Seattle cases were enrolled at active infection and followed longitudinally. Trimming stripped 4 bases from V and 5 bases from J, with 18 bases between. The CDR3 is 15 amino acids. Germline V gene data show CDR1 as SGHRS and CDR2 as YFSETQ. The sequencing input was peripheral blood. The rearrangement links TRBV5-1 to TRBJ2-5, with TRBD2 as a possible D gene (6 bases). This sequence was found in a woman in her 50s with COVID-19, enrolled during active disease. Here the CDR3 DNA reads TGCGCCAGCAGCCCCGGAGGGGCCTTAGGGGAGACCCAGTACTTC. This encodes CASSPGGALGETQYF.